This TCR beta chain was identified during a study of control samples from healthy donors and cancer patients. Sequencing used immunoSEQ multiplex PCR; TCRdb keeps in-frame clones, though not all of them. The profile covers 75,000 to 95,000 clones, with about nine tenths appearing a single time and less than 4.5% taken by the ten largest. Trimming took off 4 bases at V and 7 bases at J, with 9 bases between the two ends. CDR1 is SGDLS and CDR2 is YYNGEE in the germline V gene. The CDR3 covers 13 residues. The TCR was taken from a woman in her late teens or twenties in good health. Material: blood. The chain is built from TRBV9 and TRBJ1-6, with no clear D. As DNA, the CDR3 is TGTGCCAGCAGCCCCGCGGGGAATTCACCCCTCCACTTT. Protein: CASSPAGNSPLHF.